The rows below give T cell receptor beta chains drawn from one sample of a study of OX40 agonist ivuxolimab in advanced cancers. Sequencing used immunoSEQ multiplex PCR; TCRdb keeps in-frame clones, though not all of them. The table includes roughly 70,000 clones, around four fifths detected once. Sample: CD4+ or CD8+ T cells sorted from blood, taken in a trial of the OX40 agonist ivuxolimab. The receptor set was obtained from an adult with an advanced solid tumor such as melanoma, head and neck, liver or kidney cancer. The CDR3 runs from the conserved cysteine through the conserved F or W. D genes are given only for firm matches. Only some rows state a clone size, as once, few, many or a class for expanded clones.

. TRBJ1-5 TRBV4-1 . CASSQDGGIGNQPQHF TGCGCCAGCAGCCAAGATGGGGGTATTGGCAATCAGCCCCAGCATTTT
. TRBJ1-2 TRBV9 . CASGAGGWYGYTF TGTGCCAGCGGGGCGGGAGGCTGGTATGGCTACACCTTC
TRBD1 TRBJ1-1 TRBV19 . CASRIDRANTEAFF TGTGCCAGTAGAATTGACAGGGCTAACACTGAAGCTTTCTTT
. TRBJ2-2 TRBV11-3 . CASSLGESGELFF TGTGCCAGCAGCTTAGGGGAATCCGGGGAGCTGTTTTTT
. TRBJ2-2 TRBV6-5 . CASSFRGNTGELFF TGTGCCAGCAGTTTCCGGGGGAACACCGGGGAGCTGTTTTTT
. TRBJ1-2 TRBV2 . CATNSGIVAGIYGYTF TGTGCCACCAACTCTGGAATTGTGGCGGGGATCTATGGCTACACCTTC
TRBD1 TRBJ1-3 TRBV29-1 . CSVEGTGENTIYF TGCAGCGTTGAAGGGACAGGGGAAAACACCATATATTTT
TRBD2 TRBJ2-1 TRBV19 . CATGASGPNEQFF TGTGCCACCGGGGCTAGCGGGCCGAATGAGCAGTTCTTC
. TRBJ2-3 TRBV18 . CASSPPGGGPSSTDTQYF TGTGCCAGCTCACCGCCCGGAGGGGGACCATCAAGCACAGATACGCAGTATTTT
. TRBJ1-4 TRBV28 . CASSLVSGEKLFF TGTGCCAGCAGTTTAGTCTCGGGTGAAAAACTGTTTTTT
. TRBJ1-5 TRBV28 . CASSLVGLDNQPQHF TGTGCCAGCAGTTTAGTGGGGCTTGACAATCAGCCCCAGCATTTT
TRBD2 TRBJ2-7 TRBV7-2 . CASSPPSGSDYEQYF TGTGCCAGCAGCCCACCTAGCGGGAGTGACTACGAGCAGTACTTC
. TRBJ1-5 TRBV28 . CASSFMRDPVNQPQHF TGTGCCAGCAGTTTCATGAGGGATCCCGTAAATCAGCCCCAGCATTTT
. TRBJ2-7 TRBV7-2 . CASSFQQGYEQYF TGTGCCAGCAGCTTTCAACAGGGATACGAGCAGTACTTC
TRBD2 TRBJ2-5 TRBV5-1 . CASSLRTSRETQYF TGCGCCAGCAGCTTACGGACTAGTCGGGAGACCCAGTACTTC
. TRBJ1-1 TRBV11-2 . CASSLRTNMNTEAFF TGTGCCAGCAGCCTGAGGACAAATATGAACACTGAAGCTTTCTTT
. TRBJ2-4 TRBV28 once CASSALFYSWGSLAKNIQYF TGTGCCAGCAGCGCTCTATTTTACTCATGGGGCAGTCTAGCCAAAAACATTCAGTACTTC
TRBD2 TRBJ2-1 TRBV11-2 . CASSSRLAGSGNEQFF TGTGCCAGCAGCTCCCGACTAGCGGGCTCGGGGAATGAGCAGTTCTTC
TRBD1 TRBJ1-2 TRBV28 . CASRDPRGYGYTF TGTGCCAGCAGGGACCCCAGGGGGTATGGCTACACCTTC
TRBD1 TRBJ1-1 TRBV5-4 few CASSAQGQGYTEAFF TGTGCCAGCAGCGCCCAGGGACAGGGTTACACTGAAGCTTTCTTT
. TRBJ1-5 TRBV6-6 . CASRRQRNQPQHF TGTGCCAGCAGACGACAGCGCAATCAGCCCCAGCATTTT
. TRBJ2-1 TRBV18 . CASSPLGEMLNEQFF TGTGCCAGCTCGCCCTTGGGGGAGATGTTAAATGAGCAGTTCTTC
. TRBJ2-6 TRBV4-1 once CASSQIGRSTGANVLTF TGCGCCAGCAGCCAAATCGGACGGTCAACTGGGGCCAACGTCCTGACTTTC
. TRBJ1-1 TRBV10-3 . CAISPGTEAFF TGTGCCATCAGTCCCGGGACTGAAGCTTTCTTT
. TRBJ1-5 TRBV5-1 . CASSLAGRVNQPQHF TGCGCCAGCAGCTTGGCGGGTAGGGTAAATCAGCCCCAGCATTTT
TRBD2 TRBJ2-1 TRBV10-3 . CAISVTSGINEQFF TGTGCCATCAGTGTGACTAGCGGGATTAATGAGCAGTTCTTC
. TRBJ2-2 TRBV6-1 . CASREDSRITGELFF TGCGCCAGCAGAGAAGACAGCAGAATCACCGGGGAGCTGTTTTTT
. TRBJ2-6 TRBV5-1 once CASSFTSSGANVLTF TGCGCCAGCAGCTTTACAAGCTCTGGGGCCAACGTCCTGACTTTC
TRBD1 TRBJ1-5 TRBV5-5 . CASGGQYNQPQHF TGTGCCAGCGGGGGACAGTACAATCAGCCCCAGCATTTT
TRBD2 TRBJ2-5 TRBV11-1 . CASSFRELAGAETQYF TGTGCCAGCAGCTTTCGGGAACTAGCGGGAGCAGAGACCCAGTACTTC
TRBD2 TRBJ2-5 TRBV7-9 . CASSANLGLAGGETQYF TGTGCCAGCAGCGCAAACCTCGGACTAGCGGGAGGAGAGACCCAGTACTTC
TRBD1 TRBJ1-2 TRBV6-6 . CASSLTGGAGGYTF TGTGCCAGCAGTTTAACAGGGGGCGCGGGAGGCTACACCTTC
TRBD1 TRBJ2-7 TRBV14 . CASSRRDSLSYEQYF TGTGCCAGCAGCCGCCGGGACAGTCTTTCCTACGAGCAGTACTTC
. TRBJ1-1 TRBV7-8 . CASSSDTENTEAFF TGTGCCAGCAGCTCCGACACAGAGAACACTGAAGCTTTCTTT
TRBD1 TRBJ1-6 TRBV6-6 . CASSPGQGYNSPLHF TGTGCCAGCAGTCCGGGACAGGGATATAATTCACCCCTCCACTTT
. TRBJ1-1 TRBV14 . CASSQSRNTEAFF TGTGCCAGCAGCCAATCCAGGAACACTGAAGCTTTCTTT
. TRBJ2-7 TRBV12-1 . CASSPTLSPTPYEQYF TGTGCCAGCAGCCCGACCCTATCCCCCACTCCCTACGAGCAGTACTTC
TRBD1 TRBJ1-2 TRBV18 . CASSQINRQGANYGYTF TGTGCCAGCTCACAAATAAACCGACAGGGAGCTAACTATGGCTACACCTTC
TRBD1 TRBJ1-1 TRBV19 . CASRLDRGRPSNPNTEAFF TGTGCCAGTAGACTAGACAGGGGTCGACCGTCAAATCCGAACACTGAAGCTTTCTTT
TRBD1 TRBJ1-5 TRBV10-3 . CAISGPGQKNQPQHF TGTGCCATCAGCGGACCGGGACAGAAAAATCAGCCCCAGCATTTT
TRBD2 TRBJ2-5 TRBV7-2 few CASSPRDYGGETQYF TGTGCCAGCAGCCCTCGGGACTACGGCGGGGAGACCCAGTACTTC
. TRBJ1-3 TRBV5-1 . CASSLEGGSGNTIYF TGCGCCAGCAGCTTGGAGGGGGGCTCTGGAAACACCATATATTTT